Listed below are T cell receptor beta chains from one sample, sequenced in a study of graft-versus-host responses after intestinal transplantation. The data were produced by immunoSEQ multiplex PCR, yet TCRdb's version contains in-frame clones alone and is incomplete. The profile shows tens of thousands of clones, 82% of them singletons. These receptors' antigens are unknown. This sample comprised unstimulated CD4+ T cells sorted from spleen or lymph node cells, obtained before intestinal transplant. Receptors were obtained from a human donor who received an intestinal transplant. Both conserved end residues are part of each CDR3. Fields, in order: clone size, D gene, V gene, J gene, CDR3 DNA, CDR3 protein. The D gene is left open where the match is weak. Expanded clones get a size class; other rows say once, few or many, or leave the size out.

>-|-|TRBV6-5|TRBJ1-1
TGTGCCAGCAGCCCTAGAGGGGTTTCAGGGTCTGAAGCTTTCTTT
CASSPRGVSGSEAFF
>-|TRBD1|TRBV6-1|TRBJ2-7
TGTGCCAGCGTTAGAGACAGGGCGGGCTCCTACGAGCAGTACTTC
CASVRDRAGSYEQYF
>once|-|TRBV2|TRBJ2-7
TGTGCCAGCAGAAGCTCCCCCAGCACCTACGAGCAGTACTTC
CASRSSPSTYEQYF
>-|TRBD2|TRBV5-1|TRBJ2-5
TGCGCCAGCAGCTTGGATAGCGGGGGGGCAGGGACCCAGTACTTC
CASSLDSGGAGTQYF
>-|-|TRBV5-5|TRBJ1-1
TGTGCCAGCAGCTTCCGAGGGTTGAGAACTGAAGCTTTCTTT
CASSFRGLRTEAFF
>-|-|TRBV5-6|TRBJ2-3
TGTGCCAGCAGCTTGCAGGGCACAGATACGCAGTATTTT
CASSLQGTDTQYF
>-|-|TRBV28|TRBJ1-5
TGTGCCAGCAGGGTCGGCAATCAGCCCCAGCATTTT
CASRVGNQPQHF
>-|-|TRBV10-2|TRBJ1-4
TGCGCCAGTTGGTCAGGACTCACTAATGAAAAACTGTTTTTT
CASWSGLTNEKLFF
>-|-|TRBV18|TRBJ2-7
TGTGCCAGCTCACCGACGGCGAGGGACGAGCAGTACTTC
CASSPTARDEQYF
>-|TRBD1|TRBV7-2|TRBJ2-7
TGTGCCAGCAGCCCGGGGACAGGGATTTCCTACGAGCAGTACTTC
CASSPGTGISYEQYF
>-|TRBD1|TRBV5-1|TRBJ1-5
TGCGCCAGCAGCCCGGGACAGGGTGGTCAGCCCCAGCATTTT
CASSPGQGGQPQHF
>-|-|TRBV13|TRBJ1-5
TGTGCCAGCAGCTTAGTAAGGAGCCGAATCCATCAGCCCCAGCATTTT
CASSLVRSRIHQPQHF
>-|-|TRBV7-7|TRBJ2-6
TGTGCCAGCAGCCTCGGTCGACAAAGTCGGGCCAACGTCCTGACTTTC
CASSLGRQSRANVLTF